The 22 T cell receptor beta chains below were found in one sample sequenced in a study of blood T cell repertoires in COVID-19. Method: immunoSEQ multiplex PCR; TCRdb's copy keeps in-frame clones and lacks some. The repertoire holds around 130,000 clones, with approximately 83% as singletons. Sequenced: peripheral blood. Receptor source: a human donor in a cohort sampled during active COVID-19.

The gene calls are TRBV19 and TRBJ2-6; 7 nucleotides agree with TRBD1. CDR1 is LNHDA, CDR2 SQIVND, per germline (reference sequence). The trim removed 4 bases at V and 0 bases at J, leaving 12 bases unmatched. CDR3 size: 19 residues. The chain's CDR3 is CASSNRQGTFLSGANVLTF. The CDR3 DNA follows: TGTGCCAGTAGTAACCGACAGGGCACCTTTCTCTCTGGGGCCAACGTCCTGACTTTC. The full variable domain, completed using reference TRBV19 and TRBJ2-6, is DGGITQSPKYLFRKEGQNVTLSCEQNLNHDAMYWYRQDPGQGLRLIYYSQIVNDFQKGDIAEGYSVSREKKESFPLTVTSAQKNPTAFYLCASSNRQGTFLSGANVLTFGAGSRLTVL.

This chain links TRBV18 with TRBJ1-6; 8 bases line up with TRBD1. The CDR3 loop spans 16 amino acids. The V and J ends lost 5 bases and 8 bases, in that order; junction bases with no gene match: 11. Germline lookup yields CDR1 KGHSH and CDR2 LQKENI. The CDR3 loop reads CASSTGDRRGDSPLHF. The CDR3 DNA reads TGTGCCAGCTCAACCGGGGACAGGCGAGGGGATTCACCCCTCCACTTT.

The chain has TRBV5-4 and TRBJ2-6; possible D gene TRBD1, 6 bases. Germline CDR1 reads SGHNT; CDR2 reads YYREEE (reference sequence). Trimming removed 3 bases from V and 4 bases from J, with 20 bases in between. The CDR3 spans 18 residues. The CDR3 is CASSSRSTGSAGANVLTF. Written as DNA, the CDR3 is TGTGCCAGCAGCTCGAGAAGTACAGGGAGCGCGGGGGCCAACGTCCTGACTTTC.

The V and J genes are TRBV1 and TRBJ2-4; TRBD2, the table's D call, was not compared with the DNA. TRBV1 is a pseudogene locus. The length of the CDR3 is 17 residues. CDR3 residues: CTSSQESASGGRNIQYF. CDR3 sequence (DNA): TGCACCAGCAGCCAAGAGTCCGCTAGCGGGGGGAGAAACATTCAGTACTTC.

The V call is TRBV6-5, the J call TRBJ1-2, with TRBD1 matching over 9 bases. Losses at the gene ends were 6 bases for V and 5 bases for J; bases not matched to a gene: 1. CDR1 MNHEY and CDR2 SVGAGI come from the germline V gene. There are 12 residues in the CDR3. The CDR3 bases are TGTGCCAGCAGGGGGACAGGGTATGGCTACACCTTC. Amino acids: CASRGTGYGYTF.

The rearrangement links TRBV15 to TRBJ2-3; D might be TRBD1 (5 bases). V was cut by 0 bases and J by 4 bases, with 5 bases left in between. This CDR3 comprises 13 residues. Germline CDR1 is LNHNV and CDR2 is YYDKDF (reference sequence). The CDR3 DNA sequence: TGTGCCACCAGCAGAGAAGGGGCAGATACGCAGTATTTT. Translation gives CATSREGADTQYF.

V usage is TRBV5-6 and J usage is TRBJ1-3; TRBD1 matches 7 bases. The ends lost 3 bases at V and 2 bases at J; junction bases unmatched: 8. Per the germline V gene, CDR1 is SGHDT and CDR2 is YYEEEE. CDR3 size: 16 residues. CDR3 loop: CASSWPQGPTGNTIYF. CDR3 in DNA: TGTGCCAGCAGCTGGCCACAGGGGCCTACTGGAAACACCATATATTTT.

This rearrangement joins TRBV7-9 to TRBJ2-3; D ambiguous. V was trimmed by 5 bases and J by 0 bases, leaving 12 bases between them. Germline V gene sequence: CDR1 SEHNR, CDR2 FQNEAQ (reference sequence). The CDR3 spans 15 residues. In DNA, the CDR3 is TGTGCCAGCAGCGTAAGTTACAAAAGCACAGATACGCAGTATTTT. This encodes CASSVSYKSTDTQYF.

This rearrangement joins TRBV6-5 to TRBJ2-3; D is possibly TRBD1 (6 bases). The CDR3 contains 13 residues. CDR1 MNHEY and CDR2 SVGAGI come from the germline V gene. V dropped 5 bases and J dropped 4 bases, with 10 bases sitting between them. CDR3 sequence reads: CASSLTGPDTQYF. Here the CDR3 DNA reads TGTGCCAGCAGTCTTACAGGGCCAGATACGCAGTATTTT.

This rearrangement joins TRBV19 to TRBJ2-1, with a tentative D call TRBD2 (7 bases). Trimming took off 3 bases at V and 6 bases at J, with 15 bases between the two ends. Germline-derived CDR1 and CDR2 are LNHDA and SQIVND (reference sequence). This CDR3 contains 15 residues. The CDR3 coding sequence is TGTGCCAGTAGTATTCGGGGGGCCAGGGGCAATGAGCAGTTCTTC. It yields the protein CASSIRGARGNEQFF.

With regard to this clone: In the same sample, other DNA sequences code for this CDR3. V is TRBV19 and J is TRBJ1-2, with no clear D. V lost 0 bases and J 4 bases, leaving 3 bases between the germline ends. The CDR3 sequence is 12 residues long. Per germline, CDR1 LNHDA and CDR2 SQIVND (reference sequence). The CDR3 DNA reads TGTGCCAGTAGTATAGATCGCTATGGCTACACCTTC. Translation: CASSIDRYGYTF.

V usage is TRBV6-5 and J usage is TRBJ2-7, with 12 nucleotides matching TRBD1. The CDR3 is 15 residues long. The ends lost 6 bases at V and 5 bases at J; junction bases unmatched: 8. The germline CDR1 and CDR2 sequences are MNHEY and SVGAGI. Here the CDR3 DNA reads TGTGCCAGCAGCCGGGGGGACAGGGGGCCCCACGAGCAGTACTTC. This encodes CASSRGDRGPHEQYF.

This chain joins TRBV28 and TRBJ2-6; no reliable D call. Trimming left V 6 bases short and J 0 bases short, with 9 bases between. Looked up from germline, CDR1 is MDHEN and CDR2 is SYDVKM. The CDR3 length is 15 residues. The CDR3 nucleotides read TGTGCCAGCAGCCGACTCAGCTCTGGGGCCAACGTCCTGACTTTC. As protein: CASSRLSSGANVLTF.

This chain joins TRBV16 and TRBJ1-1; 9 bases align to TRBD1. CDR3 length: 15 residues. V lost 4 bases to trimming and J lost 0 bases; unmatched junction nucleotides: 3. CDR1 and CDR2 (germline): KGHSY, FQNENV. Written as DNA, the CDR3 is TGTGCCAGCAGCCGGACAGGGGCAATGAACACTGAAGCTTTCTTT. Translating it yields CASSRTGAMNTEAFF.

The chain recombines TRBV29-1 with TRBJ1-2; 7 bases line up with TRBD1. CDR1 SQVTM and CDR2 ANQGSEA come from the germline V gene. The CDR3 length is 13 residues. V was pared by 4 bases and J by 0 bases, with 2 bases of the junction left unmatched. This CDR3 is CSVAGTANYGYTF. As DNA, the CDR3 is TGCAGCGTTGCCGGGACAGCTAACTATGGCTACACCTTC.

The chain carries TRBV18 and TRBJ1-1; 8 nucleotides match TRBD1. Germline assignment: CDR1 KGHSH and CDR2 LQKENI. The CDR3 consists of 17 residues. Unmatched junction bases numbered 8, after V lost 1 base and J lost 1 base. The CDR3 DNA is TGTGCCAGCTCACCACTGGACAGGGTAGGTAGGAACACTGAAGCTTTCTTT. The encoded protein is CASSPLDRVGRNTEAFF.

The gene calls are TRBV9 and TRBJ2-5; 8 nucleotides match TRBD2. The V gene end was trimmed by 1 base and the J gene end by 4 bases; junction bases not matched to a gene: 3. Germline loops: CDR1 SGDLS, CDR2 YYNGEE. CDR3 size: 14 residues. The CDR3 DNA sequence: TGTGCCAGCAGCGTATTAGCGGGGCCAGAGACCCAGTACTTC. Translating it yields CASSVLAGPETQYF.

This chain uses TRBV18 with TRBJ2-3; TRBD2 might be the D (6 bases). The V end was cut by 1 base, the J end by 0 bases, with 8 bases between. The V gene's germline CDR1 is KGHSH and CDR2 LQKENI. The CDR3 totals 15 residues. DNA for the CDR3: TGTGCCAGCTCACCACTAGCGGTGAGCACAGATACGCAGTATTTT. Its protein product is CASSPLAVSTDTQYF.

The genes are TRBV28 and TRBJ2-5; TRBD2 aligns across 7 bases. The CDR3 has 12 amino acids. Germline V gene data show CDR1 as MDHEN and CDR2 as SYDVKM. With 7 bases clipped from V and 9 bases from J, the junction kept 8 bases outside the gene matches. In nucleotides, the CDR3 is TGTGCCAGCACCGATCCCCTAGCGGCCCAGTACTTC. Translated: CASTDPLAAQYF.

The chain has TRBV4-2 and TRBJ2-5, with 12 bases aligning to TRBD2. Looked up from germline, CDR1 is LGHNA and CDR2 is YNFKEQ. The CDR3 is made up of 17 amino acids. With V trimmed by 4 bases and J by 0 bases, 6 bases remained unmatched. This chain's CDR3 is CASSPERTSGDQETQYF. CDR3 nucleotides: TGTGCCAGCAGCCCCGAACGGACTAGCGGGGACCAAGAGACCCAGTACTTC.

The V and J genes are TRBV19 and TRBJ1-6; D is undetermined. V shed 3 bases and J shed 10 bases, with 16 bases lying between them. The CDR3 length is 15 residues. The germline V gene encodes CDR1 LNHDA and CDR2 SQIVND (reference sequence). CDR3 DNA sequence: TGTGCCAGTAGTATCAATTGGGATGAGGGCTCACCCCTCCACTTT. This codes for CASSINWDEGSPLHF.

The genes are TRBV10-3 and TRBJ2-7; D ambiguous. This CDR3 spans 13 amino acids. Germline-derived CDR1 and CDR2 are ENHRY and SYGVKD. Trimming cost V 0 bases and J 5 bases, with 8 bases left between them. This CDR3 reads CAISESEYHEQYF. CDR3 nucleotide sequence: TGTGCCATCAGTGAGTCGGAGTACCACGAGCAGTACTTC.